The subject of this entry is one TCR beta chain. Its target antigen remains unknown. With a much larger clone just one base away, this may be a read error. The CDR3 end is not reached by the read, which stops 3 residues before it; the germline J gene fills it in. Most CVID patients and most healthy controls were of Caucasian heritage. Heparinized peripheral whole blood samples of about 4.5 to 9 ml were obtained from each donor. Genomic DNA from adults with common variable immune deficiency (CVID) and from healthy adult controls was the source for sequencing TCRbeta CDR3 repertoires. A total of approximately 22 healthy adult volunteers (roughly twelve female and approximately 10 male; age range roughly 20 to 66 years, mean age approximately 34) were included in the control group. Diluted blood was density-centrifuged over Hypaque 1077 or Ficoll-Paque to isolate peripheral blood mononuclear cells. Genomic DNA was extracted from unsorted mononuclear cells by Qiagen column purification or by a centrifugation-based method.

CVID samples and control samples contributed equivalent amounts of genomic DNA as sequencing input. For every sample, a 60 bp segment covering the rearranged TCRbeta CDR3 region was amplified and then sequenced. TCRbeta amplification used the immunoSEQ assay, a bias-corrected multiplex PCR with high-throughput sequencing. Per the authors' processing: Each unique nucleotide sequence was treated as a clone and annotated with V, D and J genes, copy number and frequency. Sequences were labeled productive if in frame, and non-productive if out of frame or containing stop codons. Clonality was calculated from Shannon's entropy as previously described. The predicted amino acid sequences of productive clones were used to derive the mean CDR3 Kyte-Doolittle hydropathy. Scaled V gene usage was hierarchically clustered using Manhattan distance and complete linkage with the R hclust function. Sharing of clones by CDR3 amino acid sequence was evaluated through resampling of 12 repertoires per group over 100 rounds. The repertoires were screened for 65 to 75 published EBV-specific TCRbeta sequences and a few hundred published CMV-specific TCRbeta sequences. A couple of CVID samples yielding fewer than 10,000 sequences were excluded from analysis, leaving 42 CVID repertoires. The table was pulled from immuneACCESS by TCRdb, which kept in-frame rearrangements only. Such tables lose some clones; where checked, under half of the loss comes from unresolved V genes, and the rest has no known cause. V and J calls and clone size are as listed in that table; D and trimming were resolved from the DNA. Across this sample, tens of thousands of clones were tabulated and none appeared just once. Together, the top ten hold around 1.5% of the sample.

The data belong to a study of T cell clonality in common variable immunodeficiency (dated by TCRdb to 2013 to 2016). Study-wide conclusions, independent of this receptor: Reportedly, TCRbeta sequences from CVID had fewer deletions and N-nucleotide insertions, and highly modified clones with 13 or more V deletions were absent from CVID. Fewer TCRbeta clones were shared among CVID subjects than among healthy controls (p < 0.0001). Even though DNA input was the same, control samples had an average of approximately 82,000 unique sequences each, compared with roughly 30,000 in CVID samples. Compared with healthy controls, CVID subjects showed increased TCRbeta clonality (t-test p = 0.018), a feature most characteristic of about a third of subjects. The authors noted that sequencing repertoires of T cell subpopulations would be needed to clarify what caused the increased clonality in CVID. Correlations between repertoire features and clinical complications were limited by patient heterogeneity within the CVID cohort.

Taken from the germline V gene, the CDR1 and CDR2 loops are MNHNS and SASEGT. The CDR3 goes from the cysteine to the phenylalanine over 13 residues. Part of the CDR3 DNA is given, 30 bases translated from base 1. Input material: peripheral blood mononuclear cells. The clonotype comes from a person aged 18-70 years in good health. The chain is made from TRBV6-1 and TRBJ2-3, with TRBD2 perhaps the D gene, on 6 matching bases. CDR3 DNA (partial): TGTGCCAGCAGTGAACAGGGAGGTCAGCCG. The encoded protein is CASSEQGGQP. The full CDR3 sequence reads CASSEQGGQPQYF.